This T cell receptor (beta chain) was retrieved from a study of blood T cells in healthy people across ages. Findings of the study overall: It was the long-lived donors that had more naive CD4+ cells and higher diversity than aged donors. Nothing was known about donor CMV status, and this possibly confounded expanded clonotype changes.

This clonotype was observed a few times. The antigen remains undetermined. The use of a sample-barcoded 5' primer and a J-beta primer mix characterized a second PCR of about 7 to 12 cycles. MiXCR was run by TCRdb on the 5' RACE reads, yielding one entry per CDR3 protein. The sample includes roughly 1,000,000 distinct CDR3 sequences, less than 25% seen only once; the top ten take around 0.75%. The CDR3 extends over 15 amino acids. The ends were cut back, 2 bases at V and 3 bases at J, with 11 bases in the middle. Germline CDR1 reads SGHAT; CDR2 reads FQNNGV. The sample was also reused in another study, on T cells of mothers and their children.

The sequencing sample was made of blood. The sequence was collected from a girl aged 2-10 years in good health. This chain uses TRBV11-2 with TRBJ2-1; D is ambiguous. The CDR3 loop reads CASSLYSTLYNEQFF. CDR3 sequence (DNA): TGTGCCAGCAGCTTATACAGCACTCTCTACAATGAGCAGTTCTTC.